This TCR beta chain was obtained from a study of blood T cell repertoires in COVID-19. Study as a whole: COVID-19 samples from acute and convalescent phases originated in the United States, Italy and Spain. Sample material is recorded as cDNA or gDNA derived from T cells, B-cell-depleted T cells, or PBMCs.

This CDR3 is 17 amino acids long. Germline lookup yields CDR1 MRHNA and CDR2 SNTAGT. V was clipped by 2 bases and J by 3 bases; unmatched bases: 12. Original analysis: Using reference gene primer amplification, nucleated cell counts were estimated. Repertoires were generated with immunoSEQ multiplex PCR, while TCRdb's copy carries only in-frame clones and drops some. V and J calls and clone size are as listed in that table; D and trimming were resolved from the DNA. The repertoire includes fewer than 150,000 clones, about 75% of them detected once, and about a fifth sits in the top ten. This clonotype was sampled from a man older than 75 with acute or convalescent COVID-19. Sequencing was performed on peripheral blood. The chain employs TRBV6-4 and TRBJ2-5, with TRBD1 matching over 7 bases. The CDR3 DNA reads TGTGCCAGCAGTGACCCATTATTCGGGACAGAGGAAGAGACCCAGTACTTC. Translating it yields CASSDPLFGTEEETQYF.